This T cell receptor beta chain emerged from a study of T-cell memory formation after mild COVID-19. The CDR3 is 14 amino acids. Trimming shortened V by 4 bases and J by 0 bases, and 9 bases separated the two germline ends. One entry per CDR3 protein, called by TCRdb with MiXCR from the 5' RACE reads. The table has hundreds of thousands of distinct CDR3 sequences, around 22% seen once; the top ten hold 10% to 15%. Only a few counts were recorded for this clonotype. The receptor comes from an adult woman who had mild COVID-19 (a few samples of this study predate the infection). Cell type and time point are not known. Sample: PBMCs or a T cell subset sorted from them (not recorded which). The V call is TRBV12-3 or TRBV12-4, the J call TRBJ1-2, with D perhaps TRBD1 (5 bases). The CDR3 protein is CASSWAGANYGYTF. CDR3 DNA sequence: TGTGCCAGCAGTTGGGCGGGGGCTAACTATGGCTACACCTTC.